The 21 T cell receptor beta chains presented below share a single source sample, sequenced in a study of human thymus T cells. Some clones are missing from TCRdb's copy, which holds only in-frame ones; the method was immunoSEQ multiplex PCR. The table has 45,000 to 50,000 clones, roughly 94% seen once; the top ten hold 0.15% to 0.2%. The sample consisted of blood. These receptors came from a girl under three years old with a congenital heart defect but otherwise immunologically healthy.

The chain carries TRBV14 and TRBJ2-1, with D hard to call. This CDR3 is built from 10 residues. From germline, CDR1 is SGHDN and CDR2 FVKESK. V was shortened by 5 bases and J by 10 bases, with 6 bases between the two germline ends. This chain's CDR3 is CASSVLEQFF. Here the CDR3 DNA reads TGTGCCAGCAGCGTACTAGAGCAGTTCTTC.

The genes are TRBV2 and TRBJ1-2; no reliable D call. CDR3 length equals 15 residues. The ends were cut back, 6 bases at V and 5 bases at J, with 19 bases in the middle. Germline V lookup: CDR1 SNHLY, CDR2 FYNNEI. For the CDR3, the DNA is TGTGCCAGCAGCCCATACCCTCAGGCAGCTTATGGCTACACCTTC. Translated: CASSPYPQAAYGYTF.

V and J are TRBV5-1 and TRBJ2-7; 8 nucleotides agree with TRBD2. V dropped 4 bases and J dropped 0; count of bases not matched to a gene: 9. CDR1 SGHRS and CDR2 YFSETQ come from the germline V gene. The CDR3 has 16 amino acids. CDR3 in amino acids: CASSGLTSASSYEQYF. The CDR3, as DNA: TGCGCCAGCAGCGGCCTGACTAGCGCGAGCTCCTACGAGCAGTACTTC. The full variable domain, rest sourced from reference TRBV5-1 and TRBJ2-7, is KAGVTQTPRYLIKTRGQQVTLSCSPISGHRSVSWYQQTPGQGLQFLFEYFSETQRNKGNFPGRFSGRQFSNSRSEMNVSTLELGDSALYLCASSGLTSASSYEQYFGPGTRLTVT.

In DNA, the CDR3 is TGCGCCAGCAGTGAGCGGACCCCAGATACGCAGTATTTT. Protein product: CASSERTPDTQYF. The V and J genes are TRBV10-2 and TRBJ2-3, with D unclear. Germline V lookup: CDR1 WSHSY, CDR2 SAAADI. Trimming removed 2 bases from V and 4 bases from J, with 7 bases in between. This CDR3 contains 13 residues.

This clone has just one count. This sequence joins TRBV4-1 and TRBJ2-6; D is ambiguous. Germline loops: CDR1 MGHRA, CDR2 YSYEKL. This CDR3 region has 13 residues. V dropped 3 bases and J dropped 2 bases, with 2 bases sitting between them. CDR3 region: CASSHPGANVLTF. Here the CDR3 DNA reads TGCGCCAGCAGCCACCCTGGGGCCAACGTCCTGACTTTC.

This rearrangement joins TRBV7-2 to TRBJ2-3; no reliable D call. CDR1 is SGHTA, CDR2 FQGNSA, per germline. V lost 4 bases to trimming and J lost 0 bases, with 2 bases between them. This CDR3 has 12 amino acids. CDR3 bases: TGTGCCAGCAGCTCAAGCACAGATACGCAGTATTTT. It is translated as CASSSSTDTQYF.

The gene calls are TRBV18 and TRBJ2-6, with 10 bases that match TRBD1. The CDR3 contains 17 residues. The V gene's germline CDR1 is KGHSH and CDR2 LQKENI. The trim removed 6 bases at V and 0 bases at J, leaving 5 bases unmatched. CDR3 DNA: TGTGCCAGCTCGGCCGGGACAGGGGACTCTGGGGCCAACGTCCTGACTTTC. Amino acids: CASSAGTGDSGANVLTF. The full variable domain, completed using reference TRBV18 and TRBJ2-6, is NAGVMQNPRHLVRRRGQEARLRCSPMKGHSHVYWYRQLPEEGLKFMVYLQKENIIDESGMPKERFSAEFPKEGPSILRIQQVVRGDSAAYFCASSAGTGDSGANVLTFGAGSRLTVL.

The chain uses TRBV5-1 and TRBJ2-7, with unresolved D. V shed 5 bases and J shed 2 bases, with 11 bases lying between them. From germline, CDR1 is SGHRS and CDR2 YFSETQ. This CDR3 spans 13 amino acids. The CDR3 here is CASSSSATYEQYF. CDR3 DNA sequence: TGCGCCAGCAGTTCGTCAGCGACCTACGAGCAGTACTTC.

The chain joins TRBV11-2 to TRBJ1-1; D uncertain. With 5 bases removed from V and 5 bases from J, the gap between germline ends came to 12 bases. This CDR3 spans 13 amino acids. Germline-derived CDR1 and CDR2 are SGHAT and FQNNGV. CDR3 in amino acids: CASSAGRGTEAFF. CDR3 sequence (DNA): TGTGCCAGCAGCGCTGGTCGGGGAACTGAAGCTTTCTTT.

This clone was found a few times. V and J are TRBV4-2 and TRBJ2-7; D perhaps matches TRBD2 (6 bases). Germline V CDR1 and CDR2: LGHNA, YNFKEQ. The CDR3 has 16 residues. Trimming stripped 0 bases from V and 0 bases from J, with 12 bases between. Written as DNA, the CDR3 is TGTGCCAGCAGCCAAGATCTGGGGACTTCCTCCTACGAGCAGTACTTC. Its protein product is CASSQDLGTSSYEQYF.

The chain uses TRBV7-7 and TRBJ2-1; 13 bases fit TRBD2. CDR1 SSHAT and CDR2 FNYEAQ come from the germline V gene (reference sequence). V gave up 5 bases and J gave up 9 bases; unmatched junction bases: 7. This CDR3 has 15 amino acids. The CDR3 DNA sequence: TGTGCCAGCAGCCCCGGGACTAGCGGGATCTCTGAGCAGTTCTTC. Translation: CASSPGTSGISEQFF.

The chain has TRBV11-1 and TRBJ2-7; weak D call: TRBD1 (6 bases). CDR1 and CDR2 (germline): SGHAT, FQDESV (reference sequence). The CDR3 runs to 17 residues. Trimming removed 1 base from V and 3 bases from J, with 19 bases in between. In DNA form, the CDR3 reads TGTGCCAGCAGCTTAGGGGGGCCAGGGGCCCGAATCTACGAGCAGTACTTC. Its protein is CASSLGGPGARIYEQYF.

V gene TRBV28 combines with J gene TRBJ2-7, with D possibly matching TRBD1 (5 bases). This CDR3 is 14 amino acids long. Germline CDR1 reads MDHEN; CDR2 reads SYDVKM. V lost 3 bases and J 2 bases, leaving 11 bases between the germline ends. For the CDR3, the DNA is TGTGCCAGCAGTTTTAAGGGCAGGGCCTACGAGCAGTACTTC. Translated, it gives CASSFKGRAYEQYF.

The chain carries TRBV29-1 and TRBJ2-7; D is unclear. V lost 5 bases to trimming and J lost 0 bases, with 8 bases between them. Germline V gene lookup returns CDR1 SQVTM and CDR2 ANQGSEA. This CDR3 is 12 amino acids long. DNA of the CDR3: TGCAGCGTTTCGCGGAACTCCTACGAGCAGTACTTC. Translated, it gives CSVSRNSYEQYF.

The genes are TRBV25-1 and TRBJ1-1, with D possibly being TRBD1 (5 bases). V was trimmed by 6 bases and J by 1 base, leaving 12 bases between them. There are 14 residues in the CDR3. Germline V gene sequence: CDR1 MGHDK, CDR2 SYGVNS. The CDR3 DNA follows: TGTGCCAGCAGCCCCTTGGGGGGGAACACTGAAGCTTTCTTT. Its translation is CASSPLGGNTEAFF.

The CDR3 spells CASSLVVAGAYEQYF. The CDR3 region has the DNA TGCGCCAGCAGCTTGGTGGTAGCCGGCGCCTACGAGCAGTACTTC. The chain links TRBV5-1 to TRBJ2-7; D is undetermined. CDR3 length: 15 residues. Germline values: CDR1 SGHRS, CDR2 YFSETQ. Trimming stripped 0 bases from V and 2 bases from J, with 12 bases between.

This chain links TRBV4-1 with TRBJ1-3; D is ambiguous. The CDR3 spans 14 residues. Per germline, CDR1 MGHRA and CDR2 YSYEKL. V lost 5 bases to trimming and J lost 0 bases, with 8 bases between them. CDR3 sequence reads: CASSSRTSGNTIYF. The CDR3 nucleotides read TGCGCCAGCAGCTCCCGTACCTCTGGAAACACCATATATTTT.

The rearrangement links TRBV19 to TRBJ1-1; D is possibly TRBD1 (5 bases). This CDR3 has 15 amino acids. The germline gives CDR1 LNHDA, CDR2 SQIVND (reference sequence). The V end lost 5 bases, the J end lost 3 bases, and 16 bases lay between the germline ends. The CDR3 region is CASSSETLGDTEAFF. The CDR3 DNA reads as TGTGCCAGTAGTTCGGAAACCTTGGGGGACACTGAAGCTTTCTTT.

The CDR3 is CASSRNTEAFF. CDR3 nucleotide sequence: TGTGCCAGCAGCCGGAACACTGAAGCTTTCTTT. The genes are TRBV5-6 and TRBJ1-1, with D unclear. The CDR3 has 11 amino acids. Trimming stripped 4 bases from V and 1 base from J, with 2 bases between. CDR1 is SGHDT and CDR2 is YYEEEE in the germline V gene.

J is TRBJ2-7 and V is TRBV21-1; the table's D gene call, TRBD2, was not cross checked with the DNA. TRBV21-1 is listed as a pseudogene. This CDR3 is 14 amino acids long. CDR3 sequence reads: CAQSGRASYYEQYF. CDR3 nucleotide sequence: TGTGCCCAGAGCGGGAGGGCCTCCTACTACGAGCAGTACTTC.

The V and J genes are TRBV27 and TRBJ1-1, with a possible D match to TRBD1 (6 bases). Per germline, CDR1 MNHEY and CDR2 SMNVEV (reference sequence). The ends were cut back, 2 bases at V and 5 bases at J, with 21 bases in the middle. The CDR3 totals 17 residues. CDR3: CASSLGAGAGGRTEAFF. CDR3 bases: TGTGCCAGCAGTTTAGGTGCGGGGGCCGGGGGCCGGACTGAAGCTTTCTTT.